The 26 T cell receptor beta chains below were found in one sample sequenced in a study of CD8 T cells in Susac syndrome. cDNA came from roughly 0.47 to 1 ug RNA primed by random hexamers. Each CDR3 protein gets one entry after TCRdb re-called the immunoSEQ multiplex PCR reads with MiXCR. The sample includes around 140,000 distinct CDR3 sequences, about 95% of them seen just once. Sequencing was carried out using CD4+ T cells from PBMCs. The receptor set was obtained from a human donor with Susac syndrome.

The chain links TRBV30 to TRBJ2-2, with D unclear. The V and J ends lost 3 bases and 5 bases respectively, with 13 bases between them. The CDR3 contains 14 residues. The germline gives CDR1 GTSNPN, CDR2 SVGIG (reference sequence). CDR3 nucleotide sequence: TGTGCCTGGAGCCACATAGATCGGACCGGGGAGCTGTTTTTT. It is translated as CAWSHIDRTGELFF.

J is TRBJ1-1 and V is TRBV12-5; no firm D call. V dropped 6 bases and J dropped 11 bases, with 13 bases sitting between them. There are 11 residues in the CDR3. Germline CDR1 LGHNT, CDR2 FRNRAP. The CDR3 protein is CASGLGLEAFF. CDR3 DNA sequence: TGTGCTAGTGGCCTGGGCCTAGAGGCTTTCTTT.

The count of this clonotype is one. The rearrangement links TRBV28 to TRBJ2-6; weak D call: TRBD2 (5 bases). The CDR3 runs 15 residues. CDR1 MDHEN and CDR2 SYDVKM come from the germline V gene. Trimming left V 3 bases short and J 2 bases short, with 8 bases between. The CDR3 DNA is TGTGCCAGCAGTTTCGGGGATCCTGGGGCCAACGTCCTGACTTTC. Translated: CASSFGDPGANVLTF.

This chain links TRBV24-1 with TRBJ2-3, with D unclear. The CDR3 sequence is 13 residues long. The V end was cut by 5 bases, the J end by 8 bases, with 13 bases between. Germline loops: CDR1 KGHDR, CDR2 SFDVKD. The DNA of the CDR3 is TGTGCCACCAGTGTGATGGGCGCAGGTACGCAGTATTTT. This codes for CATSVMGAGTQYF.

Regarding this clonotype: Sequence at one end of the junction differs from germline and may be a read error. The rearrangement joins TRBV23-1 to TRBJ2-4, with TRBD2 matching 9 bases. TRBV23-1 qualifies as an ORF whose function is uncertain. The length of the CDR3 is 17 residues. CDR3 loop: CASSQSLGGLAENIQYF. CDR3 bases: TGCGCCAGCAGTCAATCCCTGGGGGGACTAGCCGAAAACATTCAGTACTTC.

This chain joins TRBV4-1 and TRBJ1-1; 8 bases are a match to TRBD1. V shed 3 bases and J 4 bases; nucleotides not matched to a gene: 4. The CDR3 loop spans 14 amino acids. Germline CDR1 is MGHRA and CDR2 is YSYEKL. This CDR3 reads CASSHNRGSTEAFF. The CDR3, as DNA: TGCGCCAGCAGCCATAACAGGGGGAGCACTGAAGCTTTCTTT.

The rearrangement links TRBV28 to TRBJ1-2; a possible D gene is TRBD1 (5 bases). Looked up from germline, CDR1 is MDHEN and CDR2 is SYDVKM. This CDR3 comprises 12 residues. V lost 2 bases to trimming and J lost 4 bases, with 5 bases between them. CDR3 amino acids: CASSLRGYGYTF. DNA of the CDR3: TGTGCCAGCAGTTTAAGGGGCTATGGCTACACCTTC.

This rearrangement joins TRBV6-1 to TRBJ1-5, with D unclear. The germline V gene has CDR1 MNHNS and CDR2 SASEGT. The CDR3 runs 12 residues. The V gene lost 7 bases and the J gene lost 4 bases, with 8 bases spanning the gap. CDR3 bases: TGTGCCAGCACGTTTTCGAATCAGCCCCAGCATTTT. It codes for CASTFSNQPQHF.

The rearrangement links TRBV29-1 to TRBJ2-3; 7 positions agree with TRBD1. The CDR3 covers 16 residues. Germline V gene sequence: CDR1 SQVTM, CDR2 ANQGSEA. With 0 bases clipped from V and 5 bases from J, the junction kept 11 bases outside the gene matches. The CDR3 is CSVEDRYRGQGDTQYF. The CDR3 DNA reads as TGCAGCGTTGAAGATCGGTATAGGGGGCAGGGAGATACGCAGTATTTT.

This sequence joins TRBV3-1 and TRBJ2-1; perhaps TRBD2 as D (6 bases). Deletions cut 1 base from V and 10 bases from J, with 8 bases between. Per germline, CDR1 LGHDT and CDR2 YNNKEL (reference sequence). This CDR3 contains 12 residues. Written as DNA, the CDR3 is TGTGCCAGCAGCCAAGGAGGGAGGGAGCAGTTCTTC. It encodes CASSQGGREQFF.

This sequence joins TRBV6-5 and TRBJ2-4; D call uncertain. V lost 0 bases to trimming and J lost 3 bases, with 9 bases between them. The CDR3 covers 15 residues. CDR1 is MNHEY and CDR2 is SVGAGI in the germline V gene. This CDR3 is CASSYSGLDKNIQYF. The CDR3 coding sequence is TGTGCCAGCAGTTACTCCGGGTTGGACAAAAACATTCAGTACTTC.

The CDR3 coding sequence is TGTGCCAGCTCACCAGCGGAGACGGTGGGGACCCAGTACTTC. It translates to CASSPAETVGTQYF. The chain is built from TRBV18 and TRBJ2-5; D remains ambiguous. Germline loops: CDR1 KGHSH, CDR2 LQKENI. The CDR3 covers 14 residues. Trimming cost V 2 bases and J 7 bases, with 14 bases left between them.

The rearrangement joins TRBV18 to TRBJ2-7; the D gene could be TRBD1 or TRBD2 (5 bases each). Germline CDR1 KGHSH, CDR2 LQKENI. The CDR3 spans 14 residues. Trimming stripped 6 bases from V and 2 bases from J, with 14 bases between. This CDR3 is CASSRGAQTYEQYF. CDR3 sequence (DNA): TGTGCCAGCTCTCGAGGGGCCCAAACCTACGAGCAGTACTTC.

The chain joins TRBV29-1 to TRBJ1-2, with unresolved D. Germline CDR1 is SQVTM and CDR2 is ANQGSEA. Trimming shortened V by 0 bases and J by 7 bases, and 3 bases separated the two germline ends. There are 10 residues in the CDR3. CDR3 region: CSVEEGGYTF. The CDR3 DNA sequence: TGCAGCGTTGAAGAGGGTGGCTACACCTTC.

The chain joins TRBV5-4 to TRBJ2-5; 13 nucleotides agree with TRBD2. V dropped 4 bases and J dropped 5; count of bases not matched to a gene: 8. The CDR3 is 16 amino acids. Germline-derived CDR1 and CDR2 are SGHNT and YYREEE (reference sequence). CDR3 residues: CASSRATSGRGETQYF. In DNA, the CDR3 is TGTGCCAGCAGCCGTGCTACTAGCGGGAGGGGGGAGACCCAGTACTTC. Filled out from reference TRBV5-4 and TRBJ2-5, the complete variable domain reads ETGVTQSPTHLIKTRGQQVTLRCSSQSGHNTVSWYQQALGQGPQFIFQYYREEENGRGNFPPRFSGLQFPNYSSELNVNALELDDSALYLCASSRATSGRGETQYFGPGTRLLVL.

A single count supports this clonotype. The chain has TRBV7-8 and TRBJ2-5, with a possible D match to TRBD2 (5 bases). CDR1 SGHVS and CDR2 FQNEAQ come from the germline V gene. The CDR3 loop spans 16 amino acids. The V and J ends lost 3 bases and 3 bases respectively, with 17 bases between them. The CDR3 DNA follows: TGTGCCAGCAGCTTCCCAAGGACTCTCCCCAAAGAGACCCAGTACTTC. Translation gives CASSFPRTLPKETQYF.

This sequence joins TRBV9 and TRBJ2-7, with D perhaps matching TRBD1 or TRBD2 (5 bases each). Germline loops: CDR1 SGDLS, CDR2 YYNGEE. The CDR3 is 14 residues long. The ends were cut back, 4 bases at V and 3 bases at J, with 14 bases in the middle. This chain's CDR3 is CASSPTGTFYEQYF. The CDR3 bases are TGTGCCAGCAGCCCGACCGGGACCTTCTACGAGCAGTACTTC.

The chain couples TRBV3-1 to TRBJ2-5; D is unresolved. V was pared by 6 bases and J by 6 bases, with 14 bases between. The V gene's germline CDR1 is LGHDT and CDR2 YNNKEL (reference sequence). CDR3 length equals 13 residues. The CDR3 is CASSPLGRKTQYF. For the CDR3, the DNA is TGTGCCAGCAGTCCCCTAGGCCGTAAGACCCAGTACTTC.

The rearrangement joins TRBV4-1 to TRBJ2-4, with D possibly TRBD1 on 5 matching bases. This CDR3 region has 17 residues. Germline V gene lookup returns CDR1 MGHRA and CDR2 YSYEKL. V lost 4 bases to trimming and J lost 1 base, with 17 bases between them. The CDR3 nucleotides read TGCGCCAGCAGCCTCACCCGGGCACGACAGGCCAAAAACATTCAGTACTTC. Its protein product is CASSLTRARQAKNIQYF.

The chain combines TRBV20-1 with TRBJ1-6; TRBD1 aligns across 11 bases. The trim removed 6 bases at V and 7 bases at J, leaving 5 bases unmatched. In germline, CDR1 is DFQATT, CDR2 SNEGSKA (reference sequence). The CDR3 is made up of 14 amino acids. The CDR3 sequence is CSAMDRGQNSPLHF. The CDR3 nucleotides read TGCAGTGCGATGGACAGGGGGCAGAATTCACCCCTCCACTTT.

V is TRBV4-2 and J is TRBJ1-5, with TRBD1 identical over 9 bases. The CDR3 is made up of 16 amino acids. Unmatched junction bases numbered 2, after V lost 0 bases and J lost 2 bases. From germline, CDR1 is LGHNA and CDR2 YNFKEQ. CDR3 sequence: CASSQDRDRGNQPQHF. The DNA for the CDR3 is TGTGCCAGCAGCCAAGATCGGGACAGGGGCAATCAGCCCCAGCATTTT.

The chain links TRBV30 to TRBJ2-3; D not certain. Trimming took 0 bases from V and 4 from J, leaving 8 bases between them. The CDR3 has 13 residues. CDR1 is GTSNPN and CDR2 is SVGIG in the germline V gene (reference sequence). The CDR3 bases are TGTGCCTGGAGTGTGGGTAGGGCAGATACGCAGTATTTT. As protein: CAWSVGRADTQYF.

The rearrangement joins TRBV25-1 to TRBJ2-1; a weak D match, TRBD2 (6 bases). The V end was cut by 2 bases, the J end by 9 bases, with 11 bases between. This CDR3 region has 13 residues. The germline CDR1 and CDR2 sequences are MGHDK and SYGVNS. The CDR3 sequence is CASSEGGQGEQFF. CDR3 bases: TGTGCCAGCAGTGAAGGAGGGCAAGGTGAGCAGTTCTTC. The full variable domain, rest sourced from reference TRBV25-1 and TRBJ2-1, is EADIYQTPRYLVIGTGKKITLECSQTMGHDKMYWYQQDPGMELHLIHYSYGVNSTEKGDLSSESTVSRIRTEHFPLTLESARPSHTSQYLCASSEGGQGEQFFGPGTRLTVL.

The genes are TRBV9 and TRBJ2-1; perhaps TRBD1 as D (5 bases). The germline CDR1 and CDR2 sequences are SGDLS and YYNGEE. The CDR3 spans 15 residues. The V end lost 4 bases, the J end lost 0 bases, and 11 bases lay between the germline ends. The chain's CDR3 is CASSPRQSSYNEQFF. CDR3 DNA: TGTGCCAGCAGCCCACGACAGAGCTCCTACAATGAGCAGTTCTTC.

This sequence joins TRBV5-1 and TRBJ1-4; TRBD1 matches at 12 bases. J gave up 5 bases and V 0 bases, and 2 bases lay outside the gene matches. The germline V gene encodes CDR1 SGHRS and CDR2 YFSETQ. CDR3 length: 16 residues. CDR3 sequence (DNA): TGCGCCAGCAGCTTGGCGGGACAGGGGGCAAATGAAAAACTGTTTTTT. Its protein product is CASSLAGQGANEKLFF.

This chain uses TRBV3-1 with TRBJ1-1, with a tentative D call TRBD1 (5 bases). The ends were cut back, 4 bases at V and 1 base at J, with 13 bases in the middle. This CDR3 has 15 amino acids. CDR1 LGHDT and CDR2 YNNKEL come from the germline V gene (reference sequence). The CDR3 spells CASSPTPTANTEAFF. The CDR3 DNA reads as TGTGCCAGCAGCCCTACCCCGACAGCGAACACTGAAGCTTTCTTT.